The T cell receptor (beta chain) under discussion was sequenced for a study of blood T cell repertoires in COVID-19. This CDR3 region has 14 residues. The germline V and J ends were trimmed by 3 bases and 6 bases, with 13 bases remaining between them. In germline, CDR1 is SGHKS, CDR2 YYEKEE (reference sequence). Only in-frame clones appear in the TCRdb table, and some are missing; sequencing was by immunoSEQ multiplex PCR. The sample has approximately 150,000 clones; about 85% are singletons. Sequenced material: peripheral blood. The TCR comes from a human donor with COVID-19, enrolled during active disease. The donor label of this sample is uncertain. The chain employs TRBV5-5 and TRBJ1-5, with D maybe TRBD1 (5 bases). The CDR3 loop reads CASSWQRGGQPQHF. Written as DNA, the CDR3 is TGTGCCAGCAGCTGGCAGAGGGGAGGTCAGCCCCAGCATTTT.